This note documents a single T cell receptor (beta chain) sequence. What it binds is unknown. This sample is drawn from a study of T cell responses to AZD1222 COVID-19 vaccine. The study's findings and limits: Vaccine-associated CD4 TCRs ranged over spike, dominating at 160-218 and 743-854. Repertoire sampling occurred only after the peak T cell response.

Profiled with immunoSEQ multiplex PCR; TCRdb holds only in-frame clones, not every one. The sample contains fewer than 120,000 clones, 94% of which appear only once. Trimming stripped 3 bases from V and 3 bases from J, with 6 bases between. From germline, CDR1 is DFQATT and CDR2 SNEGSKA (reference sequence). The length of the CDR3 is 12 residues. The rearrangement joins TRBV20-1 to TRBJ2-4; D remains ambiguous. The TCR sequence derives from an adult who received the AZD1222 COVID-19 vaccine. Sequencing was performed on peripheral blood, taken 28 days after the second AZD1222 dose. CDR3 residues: CSASQIKNIQYF. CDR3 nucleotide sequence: TGCAGTGCTAGTCAAATCAAAAACATTCAGTACTTC.